A selection of T cell receptor beta chains follows, all from one sample in a study of cytotoxic CD8 clonotypes in ibrutinib-treated CLL. Clones were sequenced by immunoSEQ multiplex PCR, and TCRdb holds only the in-frame ones, with some missing. Of about 200,000 clones in the sample, 60% to 80% were seen once. The sample in question was PBMCs, obtained after 12 months of ibrutinib treatment. The receptors shown here come from a human donor with chronic lymphocytic leukemia. Each CDR3 is given with its conserved first and last residue. A D gene is named only where the DNA matches it firmly. Some rows mark clone size as missing; the rest say once, few, many or name a class of expanded clone.

TRBV30	-	few	TRBJ1-6	CAWSVGAGEDPLHF	TGTGCCTGGAGTGTGGGGGCAGGGGAGGACCCCCTCCACTTT
TRBV10-1	-	-	TRBJ1-5	CASSGGGNQPQHF	TGCGCCAGCTCTGGGGGGGGAAATCAGCCCCAGCATTTT
TRBV15	TRBD1	-	TRBJ1-2	CATSRGRTGSSYGYTF	TGTGCCACCAGCAGAGGGAGGACAGGGTCGAGTTATGGCTACACCTTC
TRBV4-2	-	once	TRBJ2-1	CASSLGGGSLNEQFF	TGTGCCAGCAGCCTGGGGGGAGGTAGCCTCAATGAGCAGTTCTTC
TRBV2	TRBD2	-	TRBJ2-1	CASVAGGEQFF	TGTGCCAGCGTGGCGGGGGGCGAGCAGTTCTTC
TRBV7-9	-	-	TRBJ1-2	CASSPQGRGQTPAYGYTF	TGTGCCAGCAGCCCCCAGGGCCGCGGACAAACCCCGGCATATGGCTACACCTTC
TRBV9	-	-	TRBJ2-3	CASSHSPSTDTQYF	TGTGCCAGCAGCCACAGCCCTAGCACAGATACGCAGTATTTT
TRBV29-1	-	-	TRBJ2-6	CSVVSGANVLTF	TGCAGCGTTGTCTCTGGGGCCAACGTCCTGACTTTC
TRBV6-5	-	-	TRBJ1-2	CASSYGRGNYGYTF	TGTGCCAGCAGTTATGGTAGGGGAAACTATGGCTACACCTTC
TRBV5-6	-	many	TRBJ1-4	CASSFPRGATNEKLFF	TGTGCCAGCAGCTTCCCTCGGGGTGCAACTAATGAAAAACTGTTTTTT
TRBV27	-	-	TRBJ1-5	CASSRWGRNQPQHF	TGTGCCAGCAGTAGATGGGGGCGAAATCAGCCCCAGCATTTT
TRBV27	-	many	TRBJ1-2	CASSPTGVGYTF	TGTGCCAGCAGTCCCACGGGGGTTGGCTACACCTTC
TRBV30	-	-	TRBJ2-6	CAWRAPWGAYGANVLTF	TGTGCCTGGAGAGCCCCATGGGGGGCTTATGGGGCCAACGTCCTGACTTTC
TRBV6-1	-	-	TRBJ1-1	CASGDRRYTEAFF	TGTGCCAGCGGCGACAGGAGGTACACTGAAGCTTTCTTT
TRBV28	-	few	TRBJ2-1	CASSSPTREFF	TGTGCCAGCAGTTCCCCGACGCGGGAGTTCTTC
TRBV19	-	-	TRBJ2-5	CASEPTGQETQYF	TGTGCCAGTGAGCCGACAGGTCAAGAGACCCAGTACTTC
TRBV27	-	many	TRBJ1-1	CASSALGRGETEAFF	TGTGCCAGCAGTGCCTTAGGACGGGGGGAAACTGAAGCTTTCTTT
TRBV7-2	-	-	TRBJ1-4	CASNSPTNEKLFF	TGTGCCAGCAATTCGCCAACTAATGAAAAACTGTTTTTT
TRBV29-1	TRBD1	-	TRBJ1-2	CSGGTGPNYGYTF	TGCAGCGGTGGGACAGGCCCTAACTATGGCTACACCTTC
TRBV2	TRBD1	many	TRBJ1-2	CASIDGTAGYGYTF	TGTGCCAGCATCGATGGGACAGCGGGTTATGGCTACACCTTC
TRBV9	-	-	TRBJ1-2	CASSVGEGVSNYGYTF	TGTGCCAGCAGCGTAGGGGAGGGAGTCTCTAACTATGGCTACACCTTC
TRBV9	-	few	TRBJ2-3	CASSVSAGSTDTQYF	TGTGCCAGCAGCGTATCCGCAGGGAGCACAGATACGCAGTATTTT
TRBV7-6	-	-	TRBJ2-1	CASSPVVSGNEQFF	TGTGCCAGCAGCCCCGTTGTTAGCGGCAATGAGCAGTTCTTC
TRBV7-3	TRBD1	-	TRBJ1-2	CASSFDRDSGYTF	TGTGCCAGCAGCTTCGACAGGGACAGTGGCTACACCTTC
TRBV5-1	-	-	TRBJ2-3	CASSLAVRGSTDTQYF	TGCGCCAGCAGCTTGGCCGTCCGGGGAAGCACAGATACGCAGTATTTT
TRBV29-1	-	-	TRBJ2-3	CSVEVGGYGDTQYF	TGCAGCGTTGAGGTCGGGGGTTATGGAGATACGCAGTATTTT
TRBV5-1	TRBD1	-	TRBJ2-5	CATTQTGAYGETQYF	TGCGCCACTACACAGACAGGGGCCTATGGAGAGACCCAGTACTTC
TRBV20-1	-	few	TRBJ2-1	CSANLAREQFF	TGCAGTGCTAATCTGGCGCGCGAGCAGTTCTTC
TRBV7-2	-	-	TRBJ1-2	CASSFTHYGYTF	TGTGCCAGCAGCTTCACCCACTATGGCTACACCTTC